In its sample, the clone carrying this T cell receptor beta chain was seen once. This entry is derived from a study of blood T cell repertoires in COVID-19. Study at large: The United States, Italy and Spain were the sources of the acute and convalescent COVID-19 samples. Sources were T cells, B-cell-depleted T cells, or PBMCs; the material itself was cDNA or gDNA.

As originally analysed: Counts of nucleated cells, estimated from reference gene primer amplification, were obtained. Measured with immunoSEQ multiplex PCR; TCRdb has only the in-frame clones, and not every one. The V and J calls and the clone size are those of that table, but D and trimming were determined from the DNA. The table records over 130,000 clones, 84% of them present only once. Germline CDR1 and CDR2: SGDLS and YYNGEE. The V gene end was trimmed by 2 bases and the J gene end by 12 bases; junction bases not matched to a gene: 3. The CDR3 runs 13 residues. Sample: peripheral blood. This clonotype was sampled from a man aged 70-80 years with acute or convalescent COVID-19. V usage is TRBV9 and J usage is TRBJ1-6, with 9 bases that match TRBD1. The CDR3 sequence is CASSVGQGLPLHF. CDR3 DNA: TGTGCCAGCAGCGTGGGACAGGGACTACCCCTCCACTTT.